Listed below are T cell receptor beta chains from one sample, sequenced in a study of brain metastases from non-small cell lung cancer. Sequencing was performed with immunoSEQ multiplex PCR; in TCRdb, only in-frame clones are kept and a portion is missing. There are around 2,300 clones in the sample; over 80% occur only once, and 18% lies in the top ten. Material: primary lung tumor tissue. Every receptor here comes from a donor aged 40 or older with non-small cell lung cancer. Both conserved end residues are trimmed from each CDR3. Fields, in order: V gene, J gene, CDR3 protein.

>TRBV10-3|TRBJ2-3
AIRVSGGSTDTQY
>TRBV7-9|TRBJ1-2
ASSDGTGKGYT
>TRBV18|TRBJ1-1
ASSLSRGRGGAEAF
>TRBV28|TRBJ2-3
ASSFLSGTDTQY
>TRBV18|TRBJ2-3
ASSQGRGDYTDTQY
>TRBV7-2|TRBJ2-7
ASSWTSQYEQY
>TRBV5-1|TRBJ2-1
ASSRSGGAYNEQF
>TRBV18|TRBJ1-3
ASSPPYSQGNTIY
>TRBV6-1|TRBJ1-1
ASSLTGENTEAF
>TRBV19|TRBJ1-5
ASSMLDQPQH
>TRBV5-1|TRBJ1-1
ASSLWGNTEAF
>TRBV3-1/TRBV3-2|TRBJ2-6
ASSLITSGANVLT
>TRBV24-1|TRBJ2-2
ATGSSTGELF
>TRBV6-5|TRBJ2-1
ASSYKTQSRVQF
>TRBV6-5|TRBJ1-5
ASSPGGFSNQPQH
>TRBV6-5|TRBJ1-1
ASREDREYPEAF
>TRBV5-1|TRBJ2-7
ASSFQGNYEQY
>TRBV30|TRBJ2-7
AWRQPVSYEQY
>TRBV2|TRBJ1-2
ASSPRVGYT
>TRBV19|TRBJ1-1
ASSIQGMNTEAF
>TRBV2|TRBJ1-2
ASSTPPGGYT
>TRBV13|TRBJ1-1
ASSSLTGGTEAF
>TRBV14|TRBJ1-1
ASSQGGALNTEAF
>TRBV6-5|TRBJ2-2
ASSYASGGELF
>TRBV4-1|TRBJ2-7
ASSHDTSGTGNYEQY
>TRBV6-5|TRBJ1-4
ASSYSYRGELF
>TRBV18|TRBJ1-2
ASSPPQGVEYGYT
>TRBV4-1|TRBJ1-3
ASSQESWGDSGNTIY
>TRBV28|TRBJ1-1
ASSMGPEAF
>TRBV4-2|TRBJ1-1
ASSRTRTENTEAF
>TRBV6-2/TRBV6-3|TRBJ2-2
ASSFLGRRELF
>TRBV9|TRBJ2-1
ASSHTSGNEQF
>TRBV3-1/TRBV3-2|TRBJ1-1
ASSPGQRRTEAF
>TRBV5-4|TRBJ1-2
ASSRTGPSGYT
>TRBV12-3/TRBV12-4|TRBJ1-6
ASSFRMNSPLH
>TRBV7-2|TRBJ1-2
ASSHGTGSYGYT
>TRBV6-6|TRBJ1-4
ASSYHLNEKLF
>TRBV6-5|TRBJ1-1
ASSYRDLGPNTEAF
>TRBV3-1/TRBV3-2|TRBJ1-1
ASSLGGGYTEAF
>TRBV12-3/TRBV12-4|TRBJ2-7
ASSLGYEQY
>TRBV19|TRBJ1-2
ASMPPVGGYT
>TRBV28|TRBJ1-1
ASSLNRAAF
>TRBV19|TRBJ1-2
ASSIGGRRNYGYT
>TRBV15|TRBJ2-2
ATSSSGGRVGELF
>TRBV5-1|TRBJ1-1
ASSLAGPATEAF
>TRBV6-5|TRBJ1-4
ASSYSYRGELF
>TRBV9|TRBJ2-2
ASSVGVAGELF